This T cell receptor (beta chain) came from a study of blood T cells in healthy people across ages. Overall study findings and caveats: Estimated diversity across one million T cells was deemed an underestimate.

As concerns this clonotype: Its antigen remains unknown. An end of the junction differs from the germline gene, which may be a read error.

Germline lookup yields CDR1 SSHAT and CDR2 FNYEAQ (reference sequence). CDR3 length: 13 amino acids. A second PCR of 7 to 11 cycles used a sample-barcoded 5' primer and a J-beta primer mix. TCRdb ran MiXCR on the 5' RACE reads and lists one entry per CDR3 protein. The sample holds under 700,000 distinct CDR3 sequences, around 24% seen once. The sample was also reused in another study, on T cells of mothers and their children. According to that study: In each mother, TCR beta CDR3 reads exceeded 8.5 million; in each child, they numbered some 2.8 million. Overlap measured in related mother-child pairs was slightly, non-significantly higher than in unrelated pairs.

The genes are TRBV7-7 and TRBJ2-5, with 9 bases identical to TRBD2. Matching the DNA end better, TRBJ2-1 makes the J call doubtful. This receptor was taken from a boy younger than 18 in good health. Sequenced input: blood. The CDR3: CASSFSGGNEQFF. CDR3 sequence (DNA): TGTGCTAGCAGCTTTAGCGGGGGCAATGAGCAGTTCTTC.